This is a list of T cell receptor beta chains from one sample in a study of T-cell reconstitution after alpha-beta-depleted transplantation in children. Each CDR3 protein gets one entry after TCRdb re-called the PCR reads with MiXCR. The table lists roughly 20,000 distinct CDR3 sequences, approximately 10% of them singletons, with 20% to 30% in the top ten. This sample comprised PBMCs from the stem cell graft donor, obtained from the stem cell graft. The source of these receptors is a human donor who donated a stem cell graft to a child with chronic granulomatous disease. Both conserved end residues are part of each CDR3. D genes are given only for firm matches. Not all rows give a size; the values are once, few, many and, for expanded clones, a class.

TGTGCCAGCAGTTCCAGGGGAATGGAGCAGTTCTTC CASSSRGMEQFF TRBV27 - TRBJ2-1 -
TGTGCCAGCAGCCTGGGAGACAATGAGCAGTTCTTC CASSLGDNEQFF TRBV12-3/TRBV12-4 - TRBJ2-1 many
TGTGCCAGCAGTTCTACAGGGGGTCGGGGGACCCAGTACTTC CASSSTGGRGTQYF TRBV27 TRBD1 TRBJ2-5 -
TGTGCCAGCAGTGAGAGTTTCGATCAGCCCCAGCATTTT CASSESFDQPQHF TRBV6-1 - TRBJ1-5 many
TGTGCCAGCAGCCAAGATTCGGCCAGTATGAATTCACCCCTCCACTTT CASSQDSASMNSPLHF TRBV4-2 - TRBJ1-6 many
TGTGCCAGCAGCCAAGACGGGCTAGCGGGAGAGGGAGAGCAGTTCTTC CASSQDGLAGEGEQFF TRBV3-1 TRBD2 TRBJ2-1 medium-sized
TGTGCCAGCAGTCCCCAACTAGCGGAGAGCACAGATACGCAGTATTTT CASSPQLAESTDTQYF TRBV27 TRBD2 TRBJ2-3 many
TGCGCCAGCAGCCAAGCAGGGGGTTGGGATCAGCCCCAGCATTTT CASSQAGGWDQPQHF TRBV4-1 TRBD1 TRBJ1-5 many
TGCAGTGCCCGGACAGGGGAGACTGAAGCTTTCTTT CSARTGETEAFF TRBV20-1 TRBD1 TRBJ1-1 medium-sized
TGTGCCAGCAGCCAACAGGGGGGCAATGAGCAGTTCTTC CASSQQGGNEQFF TRBV3-1 - TRBJ2-1 many
TGTGCCAGCAGTCCCGGGACAGGGGGCCCATCTGGAAACACCATATATTTT CASSPGTGGPSGNTIYF TRBV12-3/TRBV12-4 TRBD1 TRBJ1-3 few
TGCAGTGCTGGGGAGGGTGGCTATGGCTACACCTTC CSAGEGGYGYTF TRBV20-1 - TRBJ1-2 -
TGCAGCGGGGGAGGCGGGGAAGGGTCCTACAATGAGCAGTTCTTC CSGGGGEGSYNEQFF TRBV29-1 - TRBJ2-1 many
TGTGCCAGCAAAGAGACTAGTAGCTATGAGCAGTTCTTC CASKETSSYEQFF TRBV7-2 - TRBJ2-1 many
TGTGCCAGCAGCGAACCAGCGGACTACGAGCAGTACTTC CASSEPADYEQYF TRBV5-4 - TRBJ2-7 many
TGTGCCAGCAGCCCGGGGGCCGAGAATTGGGGTCAGCCCCAGCATTTT CASSPGAENWGQPQHF TRBV5-5 - TRBJ1-5 many
TGTGCCAGCACCCAGGTGAACACTGAAGCTTTCTTT CASTQVNTEAFF TRBV6-2/TRBV6-3 - TRBJ1-1 many